This entry describes one T cell receptor (beta chain). This sample includes further DNA sequences coding for the same CDR3. This specimen belongs to a study of shared clonotypes between healthy human individuals. Positive CCR7 selection of CD45RO-negative cells yielded the naive CD8 cells, and terminally differentiated effector memory CD45RA+ cells were excluded. Sequencing was performed with immunoSEQ multiplex PCR; in TCRdb, only in-frame clones are kept and a portion is missing. The sample shows about 2 million clones, about 95% of them seen only once. CDR1 and CDR2 from the germline V gene are SGHKS and YYEKEE (reference sequence). The CDR3 extends over 11 amino acids. V lost 1 base and J 6 bases, leaving 5 bases between the germline ends.

Sequencing was done on a sample of naive CD8+ T cells sorted from blood. The clonotype comes from a man between 18 and 35 years old in good health. This chain links TRBV5-5 with TRBJ2-7; D is undetermined. For the CDR3, the DNA is TGTGCCAGCAGCTTGTCAGGCGAGCAGTACTTC. This translates into CASSLSGEQYF.